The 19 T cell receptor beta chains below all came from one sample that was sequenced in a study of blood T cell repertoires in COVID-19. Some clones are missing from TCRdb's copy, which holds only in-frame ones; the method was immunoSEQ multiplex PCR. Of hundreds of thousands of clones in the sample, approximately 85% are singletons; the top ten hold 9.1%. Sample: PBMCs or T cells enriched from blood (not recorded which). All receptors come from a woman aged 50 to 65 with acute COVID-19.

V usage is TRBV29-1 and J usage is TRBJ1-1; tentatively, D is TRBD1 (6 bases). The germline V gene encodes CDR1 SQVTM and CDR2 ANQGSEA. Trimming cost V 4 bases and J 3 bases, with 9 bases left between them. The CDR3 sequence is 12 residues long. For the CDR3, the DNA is TGCAGCGTTGGGGGGCAGGACACTGAAGCTTTCTTT. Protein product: CSVGGQDTEAFF.

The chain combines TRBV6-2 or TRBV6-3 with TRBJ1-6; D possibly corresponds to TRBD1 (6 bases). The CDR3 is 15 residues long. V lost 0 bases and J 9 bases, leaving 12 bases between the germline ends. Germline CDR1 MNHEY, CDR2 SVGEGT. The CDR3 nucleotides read TGTGCCAGCAGTTACTCCCGAGGGGGTACTTCACCCCTCCACTTT. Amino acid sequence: CASSYSRGGTSPLHF.

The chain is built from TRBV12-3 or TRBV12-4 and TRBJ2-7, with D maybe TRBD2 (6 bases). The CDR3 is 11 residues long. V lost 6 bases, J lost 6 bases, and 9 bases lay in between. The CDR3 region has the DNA TGTGCCAGCAGGAGACTAGGCGAGCAGTACTTC. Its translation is CASRRLGEQYF.

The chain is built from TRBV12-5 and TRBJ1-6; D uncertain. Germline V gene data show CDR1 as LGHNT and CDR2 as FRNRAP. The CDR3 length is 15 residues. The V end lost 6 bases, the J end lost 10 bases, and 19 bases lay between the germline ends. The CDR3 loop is CASGRTDIPYSPLHF. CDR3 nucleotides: TGTGCTAGTGGCCGAACTGACATACCCTACTCACCCCTCCACTTT.

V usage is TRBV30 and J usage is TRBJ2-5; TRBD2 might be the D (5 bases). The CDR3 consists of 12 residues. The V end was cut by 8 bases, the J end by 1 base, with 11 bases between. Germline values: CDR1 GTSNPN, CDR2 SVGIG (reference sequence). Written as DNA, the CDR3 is TGTGCCGGAAAAGGGAGCCAAGAGACCCAGTACTTC. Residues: CAGKGSQETQYF. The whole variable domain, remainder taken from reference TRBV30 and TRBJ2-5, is SQTIHQWPATLVQPVGSPLSLECTVEGTSNPNLYWYRQAAGRGLQLLFYSVGIGQISSEVPQNLSASRPQDRQFILSSKKLLLSDSGFYLCAGKGSQETQYFGPGTRLLVL.

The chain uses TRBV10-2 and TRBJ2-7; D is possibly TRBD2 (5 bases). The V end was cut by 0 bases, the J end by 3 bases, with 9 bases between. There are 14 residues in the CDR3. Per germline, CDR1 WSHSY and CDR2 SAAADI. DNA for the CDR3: TGCGCCAGCAGTGAGTCTGGAGGCCACTACGAGCAGTACTTC. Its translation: CASSESGGHYEQYF.

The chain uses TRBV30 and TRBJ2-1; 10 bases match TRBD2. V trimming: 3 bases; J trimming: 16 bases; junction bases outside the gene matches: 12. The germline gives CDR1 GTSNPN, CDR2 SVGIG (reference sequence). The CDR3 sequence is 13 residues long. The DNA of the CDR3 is TGTGCCTGGAGCCCCAATACTAGCGGGGAACAATTCTTC. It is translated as CAWSPNTSGEQFF.

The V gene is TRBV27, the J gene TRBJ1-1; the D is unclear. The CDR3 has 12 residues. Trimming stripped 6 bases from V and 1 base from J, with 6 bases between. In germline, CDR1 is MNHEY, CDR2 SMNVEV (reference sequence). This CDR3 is CASRARNTEAFF. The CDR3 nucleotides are TGTGCCAGCAGGGCCAGGAACACTGAAGCTTTCTTT.

CDR3 sequence reads: CASSIGLRATEAFF. CDR3 coding DNA: TGTGCCAGTAGTATAGGTCTCAGGGCCACTGAAGCTTTCTTT. The V call is TRBV19, the J call TRBJ1-1, with D perhaps matching TRBD1 (5 bases). The germline CDR1 and CDR2 sequences are LNHDA and SQIVND (reference sequence). V lost 1 base, J lost 4 bases, and 10 bases lay in between. CDR3 length: 14 residues.

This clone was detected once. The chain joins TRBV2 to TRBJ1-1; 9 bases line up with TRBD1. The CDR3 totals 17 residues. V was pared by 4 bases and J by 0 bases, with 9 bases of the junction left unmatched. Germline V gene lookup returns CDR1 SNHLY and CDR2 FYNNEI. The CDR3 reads CASSVGTGPVMNTEAFF. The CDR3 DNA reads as TGTGCCAGCAGTGTGGGGACAGGGCCTGTCATGAACACTGAAGCTTTCTTT.

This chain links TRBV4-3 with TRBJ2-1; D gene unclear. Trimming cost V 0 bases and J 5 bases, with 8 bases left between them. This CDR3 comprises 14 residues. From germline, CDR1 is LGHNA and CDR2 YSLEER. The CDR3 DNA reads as TGCGCCAGCAGCCAAGAGCAGCTAGACAATGAGCAGTTCTTC. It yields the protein CASSQEQLDNEQFF.

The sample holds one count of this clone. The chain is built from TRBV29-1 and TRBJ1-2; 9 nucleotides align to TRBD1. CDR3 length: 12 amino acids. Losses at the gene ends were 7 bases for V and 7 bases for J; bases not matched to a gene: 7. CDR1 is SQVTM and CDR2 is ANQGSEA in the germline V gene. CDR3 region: CSAQGAVIGYTF. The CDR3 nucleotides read TGCAGCGCACAGGGGGCGGTTATTGGCTACACCTTC. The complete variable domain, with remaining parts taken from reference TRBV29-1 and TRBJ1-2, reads SAVISQKPSRDICQRGTSLTIQCQVDSQVTMMFWYRQQPGQSLTLIATANQGSEATYESGFVIDKFPISRPNLTFSTLTVSNMSPEDSSIYLCSAQGAVIGYTFGSGTRLTVV.

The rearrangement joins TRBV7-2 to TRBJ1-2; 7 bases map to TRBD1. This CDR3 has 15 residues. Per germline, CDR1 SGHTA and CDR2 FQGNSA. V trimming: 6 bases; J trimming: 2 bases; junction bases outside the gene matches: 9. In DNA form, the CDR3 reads TGTGCCAGCAGTAGACCGGGACAGACGAACTATGGCTACACCTTC. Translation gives CASSRPGQTNYGYTF.

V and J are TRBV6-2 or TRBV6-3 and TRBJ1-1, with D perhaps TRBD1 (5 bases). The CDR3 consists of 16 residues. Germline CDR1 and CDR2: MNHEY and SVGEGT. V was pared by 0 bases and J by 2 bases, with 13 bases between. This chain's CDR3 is CASSYSEGQLNTEAFF. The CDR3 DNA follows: TGTGCCAGCAGTTACTCGGAGGGGCAGCTTAACACTGAAGCTTTCTTT.

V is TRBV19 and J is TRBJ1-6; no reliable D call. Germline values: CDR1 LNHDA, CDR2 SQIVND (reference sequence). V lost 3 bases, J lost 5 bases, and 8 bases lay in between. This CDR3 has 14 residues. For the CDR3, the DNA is TGTGCCAGTAGTATCACAAGAAATAATTCACCCCTCCACTTT. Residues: CASSITRNNSPLHF.

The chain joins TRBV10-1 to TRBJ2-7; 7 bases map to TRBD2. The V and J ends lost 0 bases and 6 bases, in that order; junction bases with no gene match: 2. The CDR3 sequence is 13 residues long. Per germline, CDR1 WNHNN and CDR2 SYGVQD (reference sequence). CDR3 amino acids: CASSESGGSEQYF. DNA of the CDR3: TGCGCCAGCAGTGAGTCGGGGGGGAGCGAGCAGTACTTC.

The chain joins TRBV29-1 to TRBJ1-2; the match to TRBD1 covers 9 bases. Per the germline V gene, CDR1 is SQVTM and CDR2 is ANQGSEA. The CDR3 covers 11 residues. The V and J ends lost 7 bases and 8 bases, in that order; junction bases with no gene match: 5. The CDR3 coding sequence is TGCAGCGGGGGGACAGGGAACGGCTACACCTTC. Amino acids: CSGGTGNGYTF.

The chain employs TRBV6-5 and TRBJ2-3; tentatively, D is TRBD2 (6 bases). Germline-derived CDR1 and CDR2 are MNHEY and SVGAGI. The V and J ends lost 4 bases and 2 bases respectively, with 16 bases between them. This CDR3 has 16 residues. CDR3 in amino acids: CASSSPRGLYTDTQYF. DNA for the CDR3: TGTGCCAGCAGTTCCCCACGAGGACTATACACAGATACGCAGTATTTT.

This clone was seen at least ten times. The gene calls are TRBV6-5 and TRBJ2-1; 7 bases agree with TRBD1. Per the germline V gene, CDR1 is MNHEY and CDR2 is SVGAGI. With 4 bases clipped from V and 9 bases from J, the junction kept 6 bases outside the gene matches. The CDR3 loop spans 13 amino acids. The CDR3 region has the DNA TGTGCCAGCAGTTGGACAGGACCTGGTGAGCAGTTCTTC. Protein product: CASSWTGPGEQFF.